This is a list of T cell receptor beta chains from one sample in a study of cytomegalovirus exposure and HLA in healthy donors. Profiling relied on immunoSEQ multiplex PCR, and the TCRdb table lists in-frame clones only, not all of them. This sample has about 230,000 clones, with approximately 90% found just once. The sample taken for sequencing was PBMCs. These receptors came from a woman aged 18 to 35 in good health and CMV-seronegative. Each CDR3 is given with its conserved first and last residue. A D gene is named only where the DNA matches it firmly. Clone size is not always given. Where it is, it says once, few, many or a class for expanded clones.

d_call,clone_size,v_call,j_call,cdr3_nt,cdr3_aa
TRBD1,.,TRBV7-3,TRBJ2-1,TGTGCCAGCAGTCCGACAGGGGCGTACAATGAGCAGTTCTTC,CASSPTGAYNEQFF
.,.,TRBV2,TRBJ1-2,TGTGCCAGCAGTGAAGCCCCGGGGGGTGGCTACACCTTC,CASSEAPGGGYTF
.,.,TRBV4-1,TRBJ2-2,TGCGCCAGCAGCCAACCCAGACAAGGGGACACCGGGGAGCTGTTTTTT,CASSQPRQGDTGELFF
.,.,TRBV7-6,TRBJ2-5,TGTGCCAGCAGCTTGGGAGCGGGTGGGGCCCAAGAGACCCAGTACTTC,CASSLGAGGAQETQYF
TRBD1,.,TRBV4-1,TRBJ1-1,TGCGCCAGCAGCTACTCCGGGACAGGGTTCTCCGAAGCTTTCTTT,CASSYSGTGFSEAFF
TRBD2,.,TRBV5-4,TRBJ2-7,TGTGCCAGCAGCTTCACAACCCCGGGACTAGCGGGAAACTACGAGCAGTACTTC,CASSFTTPGLAGNYEQYF
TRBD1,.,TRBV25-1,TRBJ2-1,TGTGCCAGCAGTGACCCCGGGACAGATCTAAATGAGCAGTTCTTC,CASSDPGTDLNEQFF
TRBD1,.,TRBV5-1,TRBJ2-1,TGCGCCAGCAGCACCGGGACAGGCCAAGAGCGGTTCTTC,CASSTGTGQERFF
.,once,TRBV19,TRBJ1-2,TGTGCCAGTAGTATCCAGGAAGTACGACGGGGCTACACCTTC,CASSIQEVRRGYTF
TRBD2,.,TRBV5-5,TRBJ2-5,TGTGCCAGCAGCCTTACTAGCGGCCAAGAGACCCAGTACTTC,CASSLTSGQETQYF
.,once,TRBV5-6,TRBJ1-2,TGTGCCAGCAGCTTGGGTGGCAGGCCGATCTATGGCTACACCTTC,CASSLGGRPIYGYTF
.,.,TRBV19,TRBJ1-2,TGTGCCAGTAGTATAGCCGAGGGCGTAGGCTACACCTTC,CASSIAEGVGYTF
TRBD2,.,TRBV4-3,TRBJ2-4,TGCGCCAGCAGCCAAGATTATGCAGCGGGGGGGCCGAACAGTCAGTACTTC,CASSQDYAAGGPNSQYF
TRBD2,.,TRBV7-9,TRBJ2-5,TGTGCCAGCAGCTTAGTACTAGCGGGAGTCAAAGAGACCCAGTACTTC,CASSLVLAGVKETQYF
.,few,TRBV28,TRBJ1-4,TGTGCCAGCAGTCTGGCCCAGGGAACTAATGAAAAACTGTTTTTT,CASSLAQGTNEKLFF
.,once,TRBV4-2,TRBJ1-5,TGTGCCAGCAGTCATGGCGGGGAAAAGGTCCAGCATTTT,CASSHGGEKVQHF
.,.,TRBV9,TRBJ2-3,TGTGCCAGCAGCGTACAGGGAGATACGCAGTATTTT,CASSVQGDTQYF
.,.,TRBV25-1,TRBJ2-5,TGTGCCAGCAGCGCCGGTGTTCGACAGACCCAAGAGACCCAGTACTTC,CASSAGVRQTQETQYF
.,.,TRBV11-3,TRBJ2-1,TGTGCCAGCAGCTTAGCGCGTGTTTCGAAACAGGACTACAATGAGCAGTTCTTC,CASSLARVSKQDYNEQFF
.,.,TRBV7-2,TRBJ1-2,TGTGCCAGCAGCTTCAACCCGGGGGACTATGGCTACACCTTC,CASSFNPGDYGYTF
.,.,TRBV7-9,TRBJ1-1,TGTGCCAGCAGCCCCCGGGGGGGTTTGAACACTGAAGCTTTCTTT,CASSPRGGLNTEAFF
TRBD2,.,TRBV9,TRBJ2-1,TGTGCCAGCAGCGTAGGAGCGGGGTACAATGAGCAGTTCTTC,CASSVGAGYNEQFF
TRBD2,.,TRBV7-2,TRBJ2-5,TGTGCCAGCAGCCCACCGGGTCTAGCGGGGGTGGAGACCCAGTACTTC,CASSPPGLAGVETQYF
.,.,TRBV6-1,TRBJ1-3,TGTGCCAGCAGTGAAGCAGCGAACACCATATATTTT,CASSEAANTIYF
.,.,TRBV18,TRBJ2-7,TGTGCCAGCTCACCCTCGGAGCGGTACGAGCAGTACTTC,CASSPSERYEQYF
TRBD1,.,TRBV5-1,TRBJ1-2,TGCGCCAGTCGAGAACCATTTTTAGGACAGGGGGGTGGCTACACCTTC,CASREPFLGQGGGYTF
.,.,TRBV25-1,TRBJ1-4,TGTGCCAGATTGGGCCCTTGCCTGTCTTGTGAAAAACTGTTTTTT,CARLGPCLSCEKLFF
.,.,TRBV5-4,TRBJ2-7,TGTGCCAGCAGCTTGGGGTTGGCTTCCGACGAGCAGTACTTC,CASSLGLASDEQYF
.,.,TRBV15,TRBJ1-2,TGTGCCACCAGCAGAGGGCAGGGGACCCCACCGGGCGGCTACACCTTC,CATSRGQGTPPGGYTF
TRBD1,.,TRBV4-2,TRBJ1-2,TGTGCCAGCAGCCAGGGACAGGGCCCCCAAAACTATGGCTACACCTTC,CASSQGQGPQNYGYTF
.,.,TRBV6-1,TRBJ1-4,TGTGCCAGCAGCCCAAATTACAGGGAAGGTGAAAAACTGTTTTTT,CASSPNYREGEKLFF
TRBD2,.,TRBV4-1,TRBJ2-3,TGCGCCAGCAGCCAGCAACCTCTACAGCGGGGGGGCAGAGATACGCAGTATTTT,CASSQQPLQRGGRDTQYF
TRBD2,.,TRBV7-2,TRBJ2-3,TGTGCCAGCAGCGGGATGACTAGCAGGCCAGATACGCAGTATTTT,CASSGMTSRPDTQYF
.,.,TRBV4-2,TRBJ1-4,TGTGCCAGCAGCCCTACATCCGGACAGTCGAGGGAAAAACTGTTTTTT,CASSPTSGQSREKLFF
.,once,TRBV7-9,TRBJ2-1,TGTGCCAGCAGCTTGGAGACTTACAATGAGCAGTTCTTC,CASSLETYNEQFF
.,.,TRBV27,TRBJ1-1,TGTGCCAGCAGTTTGGCAGGGGCAGGGACTGAAGCTTTCTTT,CASSLAGAGTEAFF